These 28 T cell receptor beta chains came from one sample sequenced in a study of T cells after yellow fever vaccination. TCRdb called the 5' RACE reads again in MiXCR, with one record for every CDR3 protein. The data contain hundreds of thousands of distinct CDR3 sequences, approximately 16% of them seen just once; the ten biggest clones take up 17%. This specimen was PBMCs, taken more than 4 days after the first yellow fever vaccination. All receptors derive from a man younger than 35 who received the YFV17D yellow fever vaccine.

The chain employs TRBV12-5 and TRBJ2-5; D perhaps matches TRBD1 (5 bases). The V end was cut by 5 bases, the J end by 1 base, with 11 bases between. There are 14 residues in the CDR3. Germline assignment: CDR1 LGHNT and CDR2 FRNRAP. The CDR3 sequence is CASGRGAAQETQYF. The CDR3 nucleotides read TGTGCTAGTGGTCGTGGGGCAGCCCAAGAGACCCAGTACTTC.

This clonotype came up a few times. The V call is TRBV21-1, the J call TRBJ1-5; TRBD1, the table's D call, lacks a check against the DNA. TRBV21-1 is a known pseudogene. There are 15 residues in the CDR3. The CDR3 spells CASKGTGESNQPQHF. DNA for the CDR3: TGTGCCAGCAAAGGGACAGGGGAGAGCAATCAGCCCCAGCATTTT.

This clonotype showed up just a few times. The CDR3 reads CSATTRDRRDEQFF. The CDR3 bases are TGCAGTGCTACCACCCGGGACAGGCGGGATGAGCAGTTCTTC. This rearrangement joins TRBV20-1 to TRBJ2-1; 8 positions match TRBD1. Germline CDR1 DFQATT, CDR2 SNEGSKA (reference sequence). V lost 4 bases and J lost 8; bases outside the gene matches: 10. The CDR3 consists of 14 residues.

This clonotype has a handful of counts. The CDR3 DNA sequence: TGTGCCAGCAGTTACTTTGGGGCACAGAATACGCAGTATTTT. Its protein product is CASSYFGAQNTQYF. The V gene is TRBV6-5, the J gene TRBJ2-3; the D gene is possibly TRBD1 (5 bases). CDR1 is MNHEY and CDR2 is SVGAGI in the germline V gene. Trimming removed 1 base from V and 7 bases from J, with 12 bases in between. This CDR3 region has 14 residues.

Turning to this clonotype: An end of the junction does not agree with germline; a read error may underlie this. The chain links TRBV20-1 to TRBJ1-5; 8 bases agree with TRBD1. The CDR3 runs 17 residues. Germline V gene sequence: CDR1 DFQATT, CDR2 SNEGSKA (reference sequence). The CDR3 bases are TGCTGTGCTATGGCAGGGGGCTTGGGTCATCGCAATCAGCCCCAGCATTTT. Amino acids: CCAMAGGLGHRNQPQHF.

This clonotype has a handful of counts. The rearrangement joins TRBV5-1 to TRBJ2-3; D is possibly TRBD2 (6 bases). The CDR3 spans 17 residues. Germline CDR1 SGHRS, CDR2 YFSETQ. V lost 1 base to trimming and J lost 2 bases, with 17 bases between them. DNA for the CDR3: TGCGCCAGCAGCTTGAGGTCGGGGGACGACTTCACAGATACGCAGTATTTT. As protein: CASSLRSGDDFTDTQYF.

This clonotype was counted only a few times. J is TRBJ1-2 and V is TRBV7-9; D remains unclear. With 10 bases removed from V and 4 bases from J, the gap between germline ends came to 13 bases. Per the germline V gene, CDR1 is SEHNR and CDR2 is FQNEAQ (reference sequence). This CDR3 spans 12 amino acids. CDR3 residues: CAKAALGYGYTF. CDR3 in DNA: TGTGCCAAGGCGGCGTTAGGCTATGGCTACACCTTC.

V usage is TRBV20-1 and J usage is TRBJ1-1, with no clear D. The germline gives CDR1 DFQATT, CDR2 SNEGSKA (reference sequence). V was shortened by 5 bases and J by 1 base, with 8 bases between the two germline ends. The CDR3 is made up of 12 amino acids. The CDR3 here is CSAWEGNTEAFF. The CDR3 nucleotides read TGCAGTGCTTGGGAGGGGAACACTGAAGCTTTCTTT.

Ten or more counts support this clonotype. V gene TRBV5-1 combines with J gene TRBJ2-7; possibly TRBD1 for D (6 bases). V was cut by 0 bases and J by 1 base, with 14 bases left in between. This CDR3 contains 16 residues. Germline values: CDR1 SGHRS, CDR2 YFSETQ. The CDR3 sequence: CASSLGTGKNSYEQYF. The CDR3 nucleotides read TGCGCCAGCAGCTTGGGTACAGGGAAAAATTCCTACGAGCAGTACTTC. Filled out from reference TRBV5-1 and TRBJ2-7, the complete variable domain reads KAGVTQTPRYLIKTRGQQVTLSCSPISGHRSVSWYQQTPGQGLQFLFEYFSETQRNKGNFPGRFSGRQFSNSRSEMNVSTLELGDSALYLCASSLGTGKNSYEQYFGPGTRLTVT.

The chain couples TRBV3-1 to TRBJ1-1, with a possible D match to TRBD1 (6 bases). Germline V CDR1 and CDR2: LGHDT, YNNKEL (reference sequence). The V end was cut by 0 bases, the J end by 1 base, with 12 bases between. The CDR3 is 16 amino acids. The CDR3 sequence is CASSQDRGAGNTEAFF. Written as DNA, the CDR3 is TGTGCCAGCAGCCAAGATCGGGGGGCGGGGAACACTGAAGCTTTCTTT.

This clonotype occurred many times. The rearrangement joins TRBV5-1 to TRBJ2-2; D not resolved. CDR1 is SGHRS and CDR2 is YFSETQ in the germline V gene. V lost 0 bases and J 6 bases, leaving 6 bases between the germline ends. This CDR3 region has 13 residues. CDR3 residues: CASSLGQPGELFF. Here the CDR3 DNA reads TGCGCCAGCAGCTTGGGCCAGCCCGGGGAGCTGTTTTTT.

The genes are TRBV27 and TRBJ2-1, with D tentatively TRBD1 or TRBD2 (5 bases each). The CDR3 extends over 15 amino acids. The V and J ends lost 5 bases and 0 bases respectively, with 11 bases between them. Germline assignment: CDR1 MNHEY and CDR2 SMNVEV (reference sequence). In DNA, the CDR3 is TGTGCCAGCAGTACCGGGACGATCTCCTACAATGAGCAGTTCTTC. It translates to CASSTGTISYNEQFF.

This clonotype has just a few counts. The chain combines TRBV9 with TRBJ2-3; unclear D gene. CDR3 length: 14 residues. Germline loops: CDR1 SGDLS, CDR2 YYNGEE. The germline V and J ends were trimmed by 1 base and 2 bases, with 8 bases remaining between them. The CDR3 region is CASSVQVTTDTQYF. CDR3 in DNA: TGTGCCAGCAGCGTACAGGTTACCACAGATACGCAGTATTTT.

The CDR3 DNA is TGTGCCAGCAGACCCGCAGCTAGCACAGATACGCAGTATTTT. It is translated as CASRPAASTDTQYF. The V call is TRBV6-2 or TRBV6-3, the J call TRBJ2-3; D is unclear. The CDR3 is made up of 14 amino acids. Looked up from germline, CDR1 is MNHEY and CDR2 is SVGEGT. With 6 bases removed from V and 0 bases from J, the gap between germline ends came to 10 bases.

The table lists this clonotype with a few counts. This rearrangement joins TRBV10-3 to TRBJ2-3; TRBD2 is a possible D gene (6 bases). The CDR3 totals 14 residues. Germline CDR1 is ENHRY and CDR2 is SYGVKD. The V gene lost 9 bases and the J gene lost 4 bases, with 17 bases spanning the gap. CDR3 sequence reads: CAIGLSGGSDTQYF. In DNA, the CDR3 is TGTGCCATAGGACTCTCCGGGGGTTCAGATACGCAGTATTTT.

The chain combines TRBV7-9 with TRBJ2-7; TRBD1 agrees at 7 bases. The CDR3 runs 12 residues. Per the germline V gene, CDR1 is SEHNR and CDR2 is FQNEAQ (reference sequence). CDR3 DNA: TGTTCTTCAGGGGGACAAACCTACGAGCAGTACTTC. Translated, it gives CSSGGQTYEQYF. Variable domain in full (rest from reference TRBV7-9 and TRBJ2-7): DTGVSQNPRHKITKRGQNVTFRCDPISEHNRLYWYRQTLGQGPEFLTYFQNEAQLEKSRLLSDRFSAERPKGSFSTLEIQRTEQGDSAMYLCSSGGQTYEQYFGPGTRLTVT.

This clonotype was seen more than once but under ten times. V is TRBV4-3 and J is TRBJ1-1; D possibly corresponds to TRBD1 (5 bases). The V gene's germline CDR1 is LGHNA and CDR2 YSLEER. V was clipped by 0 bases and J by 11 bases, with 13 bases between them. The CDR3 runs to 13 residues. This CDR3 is CASSQDGRGLAFF. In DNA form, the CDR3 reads TGCGCCAGCAGCCAAGACGGTCGGGGCTTGGCTTTCTTT.

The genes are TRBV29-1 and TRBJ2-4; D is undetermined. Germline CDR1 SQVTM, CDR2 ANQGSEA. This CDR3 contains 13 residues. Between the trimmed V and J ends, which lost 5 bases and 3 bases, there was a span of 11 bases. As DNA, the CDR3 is TGCAGCGTTCAGGCGTATAGCAAAAACATTCAGTACTTC. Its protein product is CSVQAYSKNIQYF. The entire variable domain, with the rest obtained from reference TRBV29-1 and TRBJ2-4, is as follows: SAVISQKPSRDICQRGTSLTIQCQVDSQVTMMFWYRQQPGQSLTLIATANQGSEATYESGFVIDKFPISRPNLTFSTLTVSNMSPEDSSIYLCSVQAYSKNIQYFGAGTRLSVL.

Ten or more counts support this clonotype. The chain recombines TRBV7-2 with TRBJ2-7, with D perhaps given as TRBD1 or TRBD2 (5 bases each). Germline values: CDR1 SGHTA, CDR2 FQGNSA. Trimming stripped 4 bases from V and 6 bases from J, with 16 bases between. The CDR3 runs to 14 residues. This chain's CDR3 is CASSSHPIGGEQYF. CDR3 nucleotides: TGTGCCAGCAGCTCGCACCCTATTGGGGGCGAGCAGTACTTC.

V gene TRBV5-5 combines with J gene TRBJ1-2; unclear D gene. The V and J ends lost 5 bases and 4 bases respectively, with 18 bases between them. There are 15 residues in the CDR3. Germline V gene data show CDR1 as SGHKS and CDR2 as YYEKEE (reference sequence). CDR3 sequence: CASSSTSSEGYGYTF. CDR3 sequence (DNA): TGTGCCAGCAGTTCTACTTCCTCGGAGGGCTATGGCTACACCTTC.

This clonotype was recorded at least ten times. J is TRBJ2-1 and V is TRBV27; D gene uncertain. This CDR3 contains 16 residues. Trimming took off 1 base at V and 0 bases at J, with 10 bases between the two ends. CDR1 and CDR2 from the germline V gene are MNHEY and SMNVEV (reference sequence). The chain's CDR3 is CASSLYGASSYNEQFF. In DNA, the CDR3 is TGTGCCAGCAGTTTATACGGCGCGAGCTCCTACAATGAGCAGTTCTTC.

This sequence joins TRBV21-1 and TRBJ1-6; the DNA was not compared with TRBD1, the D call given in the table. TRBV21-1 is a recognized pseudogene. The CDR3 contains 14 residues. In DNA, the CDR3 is TGTGCCAGCAGGAGGACAGGGGGTGTCTCACCCCTCCACTTT. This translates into CASRRTGGVSPLHF.

CDR3 in amino acids: CASSPTDRGGYTF. The CDR3 DNA reads TGTGCCAGCAGTCCAACCGACAGGGGTGGCTACACCTTC. The rearrangement joins TRBV12-3 or TRBV12-4 to TRBJ1-2; 8 bases are a match to TRBD1. This CDR3 comprises 13 residues. The V segment lost 5 bases and the J segment 7 bases; nucleotides outside the gene matches: 6.

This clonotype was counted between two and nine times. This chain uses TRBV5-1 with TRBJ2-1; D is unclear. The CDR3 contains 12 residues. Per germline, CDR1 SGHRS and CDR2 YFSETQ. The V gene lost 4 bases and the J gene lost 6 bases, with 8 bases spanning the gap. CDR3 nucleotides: TGCGCCAGCAGCGGGTCCCTCAATGAGCAGTTCTTC. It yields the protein CASSGSLNEQFF.

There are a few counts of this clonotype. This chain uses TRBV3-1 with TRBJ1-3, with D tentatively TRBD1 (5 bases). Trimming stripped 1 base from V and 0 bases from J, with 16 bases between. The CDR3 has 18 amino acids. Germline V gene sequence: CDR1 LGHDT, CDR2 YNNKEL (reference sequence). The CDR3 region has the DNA TGTGCCAGCAGCCAAGGCGGGAGGGGTACCCTCTCTGGAAACACCATATATTTT. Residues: CASSQGGRGTLSGNTIYF.

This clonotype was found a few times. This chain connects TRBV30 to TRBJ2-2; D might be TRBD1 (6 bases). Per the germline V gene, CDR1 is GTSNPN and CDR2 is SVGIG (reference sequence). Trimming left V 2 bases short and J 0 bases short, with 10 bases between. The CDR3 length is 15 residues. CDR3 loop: CAWSSRTANTGELFF. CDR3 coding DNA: TGTGCCTGGAGTTCCCGGACAGCGAACACCGGGGAGCTGTTTTTT.

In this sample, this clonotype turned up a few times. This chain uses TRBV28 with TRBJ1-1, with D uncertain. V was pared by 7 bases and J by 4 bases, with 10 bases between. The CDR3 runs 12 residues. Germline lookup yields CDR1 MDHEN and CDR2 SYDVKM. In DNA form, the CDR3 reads TGTGCCAGCACCTACTCAGCCACTGAAGCTTTCTTT. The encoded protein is CASTYSATEAFF. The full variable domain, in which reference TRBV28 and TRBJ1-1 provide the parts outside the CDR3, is DVKVTQSSRYLVKRTGEKVFLECVQDMDHENMFWYRQDPGLGLRLIYFSYDVKMKEKGDIPEGYSVSREKKERFSLILESASTNQTSMYLCASTYSATEAFFGQGTRLTVV.

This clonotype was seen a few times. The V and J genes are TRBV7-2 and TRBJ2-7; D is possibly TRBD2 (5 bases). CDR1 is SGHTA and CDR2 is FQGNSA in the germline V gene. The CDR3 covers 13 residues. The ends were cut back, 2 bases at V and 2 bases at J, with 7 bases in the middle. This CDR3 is CASSLFGTYEQYF. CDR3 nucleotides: TGTGCCAGCAGCTTATTCGGGACCTACGAGCAGTACTTC. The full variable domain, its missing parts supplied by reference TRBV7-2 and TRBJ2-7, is GAGVSQSPSNKVTEKGKDVELRCDPISGHTALYWYRQSLGQGLEFLIYFQGNSAPDKSGLPSDRFSAERTGGSVSTLTIQRTQQEDSAVYLCASSLFGTYEQYFGPGTRLTVT.